This T cell receptor (beta chain) came from a study of cytotoxic CD8 clonotypes in ibrutinib-treated CLL. The V gene's germline CDR1 is MNHNS and CDR2 SASEGT. V dropped 1 base and J dropped 8 bases, with 14 bases sitting between them. CDR3 length: 15 amino acids. The method was immunoSEQ multiplex PCR; TCRdb's version includes in-frame clones alone and lacks a portion of them. The top ten clones hold about 5.8% of a sample with 270,000 or so clones, more than 70% of them seen once. Of note for this clone: What it binds is unknown.

Findings and caveats of the study: Public clonotypes (which were uncommon) either contracted or remained stable on treatment.

This receptor was obtained from a human donor with chronic lymphocytic leukemia. Sequencing used PBMCs, obtained at disease progression, from a patient treated with ibrutinib. The chain joins TRBV6-1 to TRBJ1-4, with D possibly being TRBD1 (5 bases). CDR3 coding DNA: TGTGCCAGCAGTGAAGGGGAGGGGCTTGGGGAAAAACTGTTTTTT. Amino acid sequence: CASSEGEGLGEKLFF.